This entry lists 8 T cell receptor beta chains sequenced from one sample in a study of tissue T cells after allogeneic stem cell transplantation. Libraries were prepared by immunoSEQ multiplex PCR; TCRdb keeps only in-frame clonotypes and omits some of them. The sample has more than 6,500 clones; about 50% are singletons. This sample comprised duodenum tissue, obtained at autopsy. These receptors all stem from a female donor of 60 years or more with lung cancer.

The CDR3 DNA is TGTGCCTGGAGGGTCGGGTCGGGGAATCAGCCCCAGCATTTT. This gives the protein CAWRVGSGNQPQHF. This rearrangement joins TRBV30 to TRBJ1-5; D remains ambiguous. CDR3 length equals 14 residues. Germline V gene lookup returns CDR1 GTSNPN and CDR2 SVGIG (reference sequence). V gave up 3 bases and J gave up 4 bases, with 13 bases separating them.

This sequence joins TRBV7-2 and TRBJ2-7; D perhaps matches TRBD2 (5 bases). The CDR3 length is 13 residues. V dropped 1 base and J dropped 7 bases, with 11 bases sitting between them. Germline CDR1 and CDR2: SGHTA and FQGNSA. In nucleotides, the CDR3 is TGTGCCAGCAGCTTAGACTTCGGGGTTGAGCAGTACTTC. Encoded protein: CASSLDFGVEQYF. Full variable domain (remainder filled in from reference TRBV7-2 and TRBJ2-7): GAGVSQSPSNKVTEKGKDVELRCDPISGHTALYWYRQSLGQGLEFLIYFQGNSAPDKSGLPSDRFSAERTGGSVSTLTIQRTQQEDSAVYLCASSLDFGVEQYFGPGTRLTVT.

This chain links TRBV18 with TRBJ1-1, with D hard to call. CDR3 length: 14 amino acids. Germline CDR1 and CDR2: KGHSH and LQKENI. V lost 3 bases to trimming and J lost 1 base, with 9 bases between them. The CDR3 coding sequence is TGTGCCAGCTCACCCCGGACGGGGAACACTGAAGCTTTCTTT. It specifies CASSPRTGNTEAFF.

This chain links TRBV30 with TRBJ1-6; D unclear. The CDR3 sequence is 14 residues long. The germline V gene encodes CDR1 GTSNPN and CDR2 SVGIG (reference sequence). The ends were cut back, 0 bases at V and 6 bases at J, with 9 bases in the middle. The CDR3 region is CAWSVLAFNSPLHF. The CDR3 nucleotides read TGTGCCTGGAGTGTATTGGCCTTTAATTCACCCCTCCACTTT.

The chain carries TRBV11-2 and TRBJ1-2; D is unresolved. Germline CDR1 is SGHAT and CDR2 is FQNNGV. The CDR3 runs 13 residues. The germline V and J ends were trimmed by 7 bases and 2 bases, with 11 bases remaining between them. CDR3 bases: TGTGCCAGCAAGGGCACATTGAACTATGGCTACACCTTC. Its translation: CASKGTLNYGYTF.

This chain joins TRBV7-2 and TRBJ1-5; 8 bases map to TRBD1. The V gene's germline CDR1 is SGHTA and CDR2 FQGNSA. J lost 3 bases, V lost 6 bases, and 4 bases had no gene match. CDR3 length: 14 residues. CDR3 amino acids: CASSRTGPNQPQHF. The DNA for the CDR3 is TGTGCCAGCAGTCGGACAGGGCCCAATCAGCCCCAGCATTTT.

This chain links TRBV7-2 with TRBJ1-6; 10 nucleotides align to TRBD1. Germline CDR1 SGHTA, CDR2 FQGNSA. The CDR3 length is 15 residues. The J segment lost 9 bases and the V segment lost 0 bases, leaving 2 bases of the junction unmatched. CDR3 nucleotides: TGTGCCAGCAGCTTAGCGGGGACAGGGGCTTCACCCCTCCACTTT. Translating it yields CASSLAGTGASPLHF.

This clone has only a few counts. The chain combines TRBV19 with TRBJ2-7; a weak D match, TRBD1 (5 bases). The germline V gene encodes CDR1 LNHDA and CDR2 SQIVND (reference sequence). The CDR3 totals 13 residues. The V and J ends lost 5 bases and 2 bases respectively, with 10 bases between them. CDR3 DNA: TGTGCCAGTAGTCCAGACAGAGCCTACGAGCAGTACTTC. Protein sequence: CASSPDRAYEQYF.